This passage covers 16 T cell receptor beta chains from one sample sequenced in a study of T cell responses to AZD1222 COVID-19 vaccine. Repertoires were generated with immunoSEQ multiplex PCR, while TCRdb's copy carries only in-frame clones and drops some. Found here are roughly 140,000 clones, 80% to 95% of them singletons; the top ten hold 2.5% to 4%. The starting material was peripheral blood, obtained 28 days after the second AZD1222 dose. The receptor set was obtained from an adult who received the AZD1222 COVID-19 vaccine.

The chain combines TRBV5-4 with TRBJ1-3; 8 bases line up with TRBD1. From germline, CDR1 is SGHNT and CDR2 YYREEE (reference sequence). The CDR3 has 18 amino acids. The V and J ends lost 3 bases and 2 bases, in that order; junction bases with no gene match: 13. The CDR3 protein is CASSSSPKDRVTGNTIYF. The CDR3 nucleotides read TGTGCCAGCAGCTCTTCGCCTAAGGACAGGGTAACTGGAAACACCATATATTTT. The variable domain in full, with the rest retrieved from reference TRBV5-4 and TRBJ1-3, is ETGVTQSPTHLIKTRGQQVTLRCSSQSGHNTVSWYQQALGQGPQFIFQYYREEENGRGNFPPRFSGLQFPNYSSELNVNALELDDSALYLCASSSSPKDRVTGNTIYFGEGSWLTVV.

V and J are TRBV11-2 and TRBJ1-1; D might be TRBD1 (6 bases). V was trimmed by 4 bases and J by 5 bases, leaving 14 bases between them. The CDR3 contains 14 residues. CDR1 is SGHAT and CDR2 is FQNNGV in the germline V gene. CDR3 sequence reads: CASSSRTETTEAFF. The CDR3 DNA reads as TGTGCCAGCAGCTCTAGGACAGAGACAACTGAAGCTTTCTTT. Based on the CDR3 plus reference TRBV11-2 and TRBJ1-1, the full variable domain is EAGVAQSPRYKIIEKRQSVAFWCNPISGHATLYWYQQILGQGPKLLIQFQNNGVVDDSQLPKDRFSAERLKGVDSTLKIQPAKLEDSAVYLCASSSRTETTEAFFGQGTRLTVV.

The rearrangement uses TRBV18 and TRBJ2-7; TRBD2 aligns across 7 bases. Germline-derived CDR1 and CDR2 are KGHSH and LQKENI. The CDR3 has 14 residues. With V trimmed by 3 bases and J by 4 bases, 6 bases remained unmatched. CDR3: CASSPGLGRYEQYF. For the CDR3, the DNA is TGTGCCAGCTCACCGGGACTCGGGAGGTACGAGCAGTACTTC.

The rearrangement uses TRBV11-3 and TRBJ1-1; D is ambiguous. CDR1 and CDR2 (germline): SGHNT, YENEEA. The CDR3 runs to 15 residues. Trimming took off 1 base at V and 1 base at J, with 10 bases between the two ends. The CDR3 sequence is CASSLADYSNTEAFF. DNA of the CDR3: TGTGCCAGCAGCTTAGCGGATTATTCGAACACTGAAGCTTTCTTT.

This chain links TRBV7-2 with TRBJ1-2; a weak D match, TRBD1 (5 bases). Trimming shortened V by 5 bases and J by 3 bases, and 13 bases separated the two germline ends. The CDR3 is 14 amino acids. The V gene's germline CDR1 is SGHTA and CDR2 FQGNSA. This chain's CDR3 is CASSPTGTHYGYTF. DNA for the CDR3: TGTGCCAGCAGCCCTACCGGGACTCACTATGGCTACACCTTC.

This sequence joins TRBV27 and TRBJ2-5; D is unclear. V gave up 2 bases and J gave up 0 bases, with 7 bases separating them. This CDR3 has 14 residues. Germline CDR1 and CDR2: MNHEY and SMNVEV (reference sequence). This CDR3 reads CASSLMADQETQYF. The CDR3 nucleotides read TGTGCCAGCAGTTTAATGGCAGACCAAGAGACCCAGTACTTC.

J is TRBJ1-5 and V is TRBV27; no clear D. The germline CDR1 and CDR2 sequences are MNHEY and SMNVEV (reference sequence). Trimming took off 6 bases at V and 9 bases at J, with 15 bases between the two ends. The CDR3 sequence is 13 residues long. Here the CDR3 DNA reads TGTGCCAGCAGAGACGGCCCCAATAGGCCCCAGCATTTT. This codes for CASRDGPNRPQHF.

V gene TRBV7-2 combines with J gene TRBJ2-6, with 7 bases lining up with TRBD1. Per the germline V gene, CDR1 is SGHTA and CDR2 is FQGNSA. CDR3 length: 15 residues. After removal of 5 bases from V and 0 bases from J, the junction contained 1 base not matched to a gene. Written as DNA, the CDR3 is TGTGCCAGCAGCCCAGGGGGCTCTGGGGCCAACGTCCTGACTTTC. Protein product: CASSPGGSGANVLTF.

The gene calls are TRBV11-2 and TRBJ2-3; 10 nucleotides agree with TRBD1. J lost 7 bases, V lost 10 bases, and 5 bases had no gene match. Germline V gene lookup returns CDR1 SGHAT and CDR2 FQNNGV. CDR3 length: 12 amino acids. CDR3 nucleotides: TGTGCCACTCGGGACAGGGGATATACGCAGTATTTT. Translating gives CATRDRGYTQYF.

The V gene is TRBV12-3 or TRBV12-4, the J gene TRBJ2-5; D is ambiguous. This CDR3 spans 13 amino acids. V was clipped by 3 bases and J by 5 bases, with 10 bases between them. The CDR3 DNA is TGTGCCAGCAGTTTCCTCAATTCGGAGACCCAGTACTTC. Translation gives CASSFLNSETQYF.

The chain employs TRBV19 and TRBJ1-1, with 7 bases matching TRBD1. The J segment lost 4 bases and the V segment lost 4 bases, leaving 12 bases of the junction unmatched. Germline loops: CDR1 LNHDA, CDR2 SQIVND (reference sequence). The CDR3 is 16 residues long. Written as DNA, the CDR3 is TGTGCCAGTAGTAAAGTCCCAGCAGGGGGGGTCACTGAAGCTTTCTTT. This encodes CASSKVPAGGVTEAFF.

The CDR3 protein is CASSLRVFETQYF. The DNA for the CDR3 is TGTGCCAGCAGTTTAAGGGTTTTTGAGACCCAGTACTTC. V is TRBV28 and J is TRBJ2-5; no firm D call. The CDR3 sequence is 13 residues long. V lost 2 bases and J 5 bases, leaving 9 bases between the germline ends. CDR1 MDHEN and CDR2 SYDVKM come from the germline V gene.

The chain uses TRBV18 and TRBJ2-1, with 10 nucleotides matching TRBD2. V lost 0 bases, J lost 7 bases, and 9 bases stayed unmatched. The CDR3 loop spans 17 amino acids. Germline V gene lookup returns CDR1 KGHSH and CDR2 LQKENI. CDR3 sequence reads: CASSPPRLAGEQNEQFF. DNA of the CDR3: TGTGCCAGCTCACCACCGAGGCTAGCGGGAGAACAAAATGAGCAGTTCTTC.

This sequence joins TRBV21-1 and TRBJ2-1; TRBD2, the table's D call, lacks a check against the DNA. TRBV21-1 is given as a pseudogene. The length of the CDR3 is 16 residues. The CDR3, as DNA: TGTGCCAGCAGCTTACCAGCGGGAGGGACCGAGGATGAGCAGTTCTTC. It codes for CASSLPAGGTEDEQFF.

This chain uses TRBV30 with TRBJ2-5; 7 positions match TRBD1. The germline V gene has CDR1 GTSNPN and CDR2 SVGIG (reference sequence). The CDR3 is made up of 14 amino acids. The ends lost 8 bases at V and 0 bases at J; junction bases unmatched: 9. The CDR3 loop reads CAQDRQPYQETQYF. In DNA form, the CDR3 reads TGTGCCCAGGACAGGCAACCTTACCAAGAGACCCAGTACTTC.

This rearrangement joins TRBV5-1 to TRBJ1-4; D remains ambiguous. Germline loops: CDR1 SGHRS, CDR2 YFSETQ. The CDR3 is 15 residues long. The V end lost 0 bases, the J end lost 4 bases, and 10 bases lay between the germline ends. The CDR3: CASSLALWGNEKLFF. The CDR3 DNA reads TGCGCCAGCAGCTTGGCCCTATGGGGTAATGAAAAACTGTTTTTT.